A single sample gave rise to the 11 T cell receptor beta chains below, sequenced in a study of T cell repertoires in cytomegalovirus infection. Via MiXCR, TCRdb re-called the reads, giving one row per CDR3 protein. In the table there are about 180,000 distinct CDR3 sequences, around 15% of which are singletons. Sequencing was carried out using PBMCs. These receptors were obtained from a human donor in good health (CMV status not recorded). Some clones in this sample may be carry-over from other donors' samples.

The table lists this clonotype with a few counts. The CDR3 coding sequence is TGTGCCACCCGACAGCCAAAGATTGGAAACACCATATATTTT. Amino acids: CATRQPKIGNTIYF. The rearrangement joins TRBV19 to TRBJ1-3; D is perhaps TRBD1 (5 bases). The germline V gene encodes CDR1 LNHDA and CDR2 SQIVND (reference sequence). The CDR3 loop spans 14 amino acids. With 10 bases removed from V and 3 bases from J, the gap between germline ends came to 16 bases.

This clonotype has more than one count but fewer than ten. This chain joins TRBV29-1 and TRBJ2-5; the D is unclear. Germline values: CDR1 SQVTM, CDR2 ANQGSEA. This CDR3 is built from 12 residues. Trimming removed 5 bases from V and 5 bases from J, with 12 bases in between. Here the CDR3 reads CSVPHGRETQYF. The CDR3 DNA reads as TGCAGCGTTCCACACGGAAGGGAGACCCAGTACTTC. The complete variable domain, with remaining parts taken from reference TRBV29-1 and TRBJ2-5, reads SAVISQKPSRDICQRGTSLTIQCQVDSQVTMMFWYRQQPGQSLTLIATANQGSEATYESGFVIDKFPISRPNLTFSTLTVSNMSPEDSSIYLCSVPHGRETQYFGPGTRLLVL.

This clonotype has a count of ten or more. V and J are TRBV6-2 or TRBV6-3 and TRBJ2-1, with D perhaps matching TRBD1 (6 bases). Germline CDR1 reads MNHEY; CDR2 reads SVGEGT. The CDR3 extends over 15 amino acids. Trimming stripped 5 bases from V and 3 bases from J, with 14 bases between. The chain's CDR3 is CASSPQGYGYNEQFF. CDR3 coding DNA: TGTGCCAGCAGTCCCCAGGGGTATGGCTACAATGAGCAGTTCTTC.

The sample holds many counts of this clonotype. The chain couples TRBV7-2 to TRBJ1-2, with 8 bases lining up with TRBD1. The CDR3 is 16 residues long. J gave up 7 bases and V 4 bases, and 14 bases lay outside the gene matches. Germline V CDR1 and CDR2: SGHTA, FQGNSA. The CDR3 is CASSSNQRQGIRGYTF. CDR3 DNA sequence: TGTGCCAGCAGCTCGAACCAGAGACAGGGGATCCGTGGCTACACCTTC.

The chain employs TRBV9 and TRBJ1-1; D unclear. The ends were cut back, 0 bases at V and 0 bases at J, with 6 bases in the middle. The CDR3 is made up of 14 amino acids. Germline CDR1 is SGDLS and CDR2 is YYNGEE. DNA for the CDR3: TGTGCCAGCAGCGTAGAAGGAGTGAACACTGAAGCTTTCTTT. It translates to CASSVEGVNTEAFF.

This clonotype appeared many times. The chain is built from TRBV6-5 and TRBJ2-2; the D gene is possibly TRBD2 (6 bases). The germline V gene has CDR1 MNHEY and CDR2 SVGAGI. The CDR3 runs to 14 residues. V lost 5 bases to trimming and J lost 6 bases, with 13 bases between them. This CDR3 is CASSSAGGAGELFF. CDR3 nucleotide sequence: TGTGCCAGCAGTAGCGCCGGAGGGGCCGGGGAGCTGTTTTTT.

The sample holds a few counts of this clonotype. J is TRBJ2-7 and V is TRBV18; 9 bases are a match to TRBD1. The CDR3 extends over 17 amino acids. Germline CDR1 KGHSH, CDR2 LQKENI. V was clipped by 4 bases and J by 1 base; unmatched bases: 11. The CDR3 loop is CASSQPSGQGGSYEQYF. The CDR3 DNA is TGTGCCAGCTCACAACCGTCGGGACAGGGAGGATCCTACGAGCAGTACTTC.

This clonotype was observed at least ten times. The chain's CDR3 is CASSSDRGRSNEQFF. The CDR3, as DNA: TGTGCCAGCAGCTCGGACAGGGGACGGTCCAATGAGCAGTTCTTC. V gene TRBV7-2 combines with J gene TRBJ2-1; 9 nucleotides line up with TRBD1. The CDR3 runs to 15 residues. Germline-derived CDR1 and CDR2 are SGHTA and FQGNSA. The V and J ends lost 4 bases and 6 bases, in that order; junction bases with no gene match: 7. Combining the CDR3 with reference TRBV7-2 and TRBJ2-1 gives the whole variable domain GAGVSQSPSNKVTEKGKDVELRCDPISGHTALYWYRQSLGQGLEFLIYFQGNSAPDKSGLPSDRFSAERTGGSVSTLTIQRTQQEDSAVYLCASSSDRGRSNEQFFGPGTRLTVL.

Ten or more counts support this clonotype. V gene TRBV7-8 combines with J gene TRBJ1-3; D unclear. This CDR3 comprises 14 residues. The V and J ends lost 0 bases and 4 bases respectively, with 7 bases between them. CDR1 and CDR2 from the germline V gene are SGHVS and FQNEAQ. The CDR3 spells CASSLAGIGNTIYF. As DNA, the CDR3 is TGTGCCAGCAGCTTAGCCGGAATCGGAAACACCATATATTTT.

This clonotype was observed at least ten times. This chain uses TRBV25-1 with TRBJ1-6; TRBD1 is a possible D gene (5 bases). V lost 7 bases, J lost 6 bases, and 13 bases lay in between. The CDR3 contains 14 residues. CDR1 and CDR2 from the germline V gene are MGHDK and SYGVNS. The CDR3 DNA follows: TGTGCCAGCACGCCGTTGGGGGGTAATTCACCCCTCCACTTT. Translation gives CASTPLGGNSPLHF.

This clonotype has just a few counts. This chain uses TRBV19 with TRBJ2-2; 8 nucleotides agree with TRBD1. Germline lookup yields CDR1 LNHDA and CDR2 SQIVND (reference sequence). The CDR3 runs to 16 residues. The V segment lost 4 bases and the J segment 6 bases; nucleotides outside the gene matches: 10. CDR3 region: CASSTRTGRVAGELFF. CDR3 coding DNA: TGTGCCAGTAGTACTCGGACAGGGAGAGTCGCCGGGGAGCTGTTTTTT.